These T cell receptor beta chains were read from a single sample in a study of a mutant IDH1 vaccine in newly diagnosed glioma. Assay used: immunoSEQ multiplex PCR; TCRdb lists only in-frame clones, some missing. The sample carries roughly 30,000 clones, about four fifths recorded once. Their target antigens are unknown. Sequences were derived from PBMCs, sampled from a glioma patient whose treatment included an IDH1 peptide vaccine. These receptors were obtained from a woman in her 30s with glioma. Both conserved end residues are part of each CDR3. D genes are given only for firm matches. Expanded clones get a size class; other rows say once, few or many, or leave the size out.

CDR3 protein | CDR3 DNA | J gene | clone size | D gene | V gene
CAWSAKTGTNSPLHF | TGTGCCTGGAGTGCCAAGACAGGGACAAATTCACCCCTCCACTTT | TRBJ1-6 | - | TRBD1 | TRBV30
CASRAPGTQYF | TGTGCCAGCAGGGCCCCCGGGACCCAGTACTTC | TRBJ2-5 | few | - | TRBV6-1
CATLDRSSGNTIYF | TGTGCCACTCTCGACAGGAGCTCTGGAAACACCATATATTTT | TRBJ1-3 | - | - | TRBV10-3
CASSPGVAGLGRNEQFF | TGTGCCAGCTCACCAGGCGTTGCGGGACTAGGACGCAATGAGCAGTTCTTC | TRBJ2-1 | - | TRBD2 | TRBV18
CASRAWDEQFF | TGTGCCAGCAGGGCATGGGATGAGCAGTTCTTC | TRBJ2-1 | - | - | TRBV6-5
CASSLGSRGGVTDTQYF | TGTGCCAGCAGCTTGGGTAGTCGGGGGGGCGTGACAGATACGCAGTATTTT | TRBJ2-3 | - | TRBD2 | TRBV5-4
CASSKVTDTQYF | TGTGCCAGCAGCAAGGTCACAGATACGCAGTATTTT | TRBJ2-3 | - | - | TRBV9
CASRDELAGGQQYF | TGTGCCAGCAGGGATGAACTAGCGGGGGGCCAGCAGTACTTC | TRBJ2-7 | - | TRBD2 | TRBV5-4
CASSLQGGAGGYTF | TGTGCCAGCAGTCTCCAGGGGGGCGCGGGTGGCTACACCTTC | TRBJ1-2 | - | TRBD1 | TRBV6-5
CASSGASRVGAGYTF | TGTGCCAGCAGTGGTGCTTCCAGGGTAGGGGCTGGCTACACCTTC | TRBJ1-2 | - | - | TRBV6-1
CASSQDGGREAFF | TGCGCCAGCAGCCAAGATGGGGGGCGGGAAGCTTTCTTT | TRBJ1-1 | few | - | TRBV4-3
CSVEERRGVSGNTIYF | TGCAGCGTTGAAGAACGGCGGGGAGTCTCTGGAAACACCATATATTTT | TRBJ1-3 | - | - | TRBV29-1
CASSFEADTQYF | TGCGCCAGCAGCTTCGAGGCAGATACGCAGTATTTT | TRBJ2-3 | - | - | TRBV5-1
CASSERGPQSPLHF | TGTGCCAGCAGTGAGAGGGGGCCTCAATCACCCCTCCACTTT | TRBJ1-6 | - | TRBD1 | TRBV6-1
CASSINRGLREKLFF | TGTGCCAGCAGCATCAACAGGGGGCTCCGGGAAAAACTGTTTTTT | TRBJ1-4 | - | TRBD1 | TRBV5-4
CASSQGASQETQYF | TGCGCCAGCAGCCAAGGTGCTAGCCAAGAGACCCAGTACTTC | TRBJ2-5 | - | - | TRBV4-1
CAISPDRGKVNSPLHF | TGTGCCATCAGCCCCGACAGGGGCAAGGTTAATTCACCCCTCCACTTT | TRBJ1-6 | few | TRBD1 | TRBV10-3
CASSYPGGGDEKLFF | TGCGCCAGCAGCTACCCCGGAGGGGGGGATGAAAAACTGTTTTTT | TRBJ1-4 | - | - | TRBV5-1
CASSQLVAGDTGNTIYF | TGTGCCAGCAGCCAACTAGTGGCAGGGGATACTGGAAACACCATATATTTT | TRBJ1-3 | - | - | TRBV9
CASSADPGEQYF | TGTGCCAGCAGCGCGGACCCAGGGGAGCAGTACTTC | TRBJ2-7 | - | - | TRBV5-4
CASNAGAEAFF | TGTGCCAGCAACGCCGGGGCTGAAGCTTTCTTT | TRBJ1-1 | - | - | TRBV6-5
CASSPGWGATNEKLFF | TGTGCCAGCAGCCCCGGGTGGGGGGCAACTAATGAAAAACTGTTTTTT | TRBJ1-4 | - | - | TRBV9
CASSRQTATNEKLFF | TGTGCCAGCAGTCGGCAGACGGCAACTAATGAAAAACTGTTTTTT | TRBJ1-4 | - | - | TRBV2
CASSEGLAGNTIYF | TGTGCCAGCAGTGAAGGATTGGCTGGAAACACCATATATTTT | TRBJ1-3 | - | - | TRBV6-1
CASSQGQKTQETQYF | TGTGCCAGCAGCCAAGGACAGAAGACCCAAGAGACCCAGTACTTC | TRBJ2-5 | - | - | TRBV14
CASKVEGASTNYGYTF | TGTGCCAGCAAGGTGGAGGGGGCGAGTACCAACTATGGCTACACCTTC | TRBJ1-2 | - | TRBD1 | TRBV2
CASSENRGRRYEQYF | TGTGCCAGCAGTGAAAACAGGGGGCGCCGCTACGAGCAGTACTTC | TRBJ2-7 | - | TRBD1 | TRBV2
CASSLGEVNTEAFF | TGTGCCAGCAGCCTCGGAGAGGTAAACACTGAAGCTTTCTTT | TRBJ1-1 | few | - | TRBV7-9
CASSQLPAAYREQYF | TGCGCCAGCAGCCAACTCCCCGCAGCGTACAGGGAGCAGTACTTC | TRBJ2-7 | - | - | TRBV4-3
CASRGPYSNQPQHF | TGTGCCAGTAGAGGACCTTATAGCAATCAGCCCCAGCATTTT | TRBJ1-5 | - | - | TRBV19
CASTGEINEQYF | TGTGCCAGCACAGGGGAAATAAACGAGCAGTACTTC | TRBJ2-7 | - | - | TRBV6-1
CAWGVRLGTEAFF | TGTGCCTGGGGTGTCAGGTTAGGAACTGAAGCTTTCTTT | TRBJ1-1 | - | - | TRBV30
CASSYSGEGAFF | TGTGCCAGCAGTTACTCGGGCGAGGGAGCTTTCTTT | TRBJ1-1 | - | - | TRBV6-5
CASSLGTGLYEQYF | TGTGCCAGCAGCTTGGGGACAGGTCTCTACGAGCAGTACTTC | TRBJ2-7 | - | TRBD1 | TRBV5-6
CASSTGIYEQYF | TGTGCCAGTAGTACGGGGATTTACGAGCAGTACTTC | TRBJ2-7 | - | - | TRBV19
CASSAGQSSYNEQFF | TGTGCCAGCAGCGCTGGACAGAGCTCCTACAATGAGCAGTTCTTC | TRBJ2-1 | - | - | TRBV7-2
CASGGGYENQPQHF | TGTGCCAGCGGAGGGGGCTATGAGAATCAGCCCCAGCATTTT | TRBJ1-5 | - | TRBD1 | TRBV6-5
CATSRAGPTRTYEQYF | TGTGCCACCAGCAGAGCCGGACCTACCCGAACCTACGAGCAGTACTTC | TRBJ2-7 | - | - | TRBV15
CASSPLGEWAEAFF | TGCGCCAGCAGCCCCCTGGGGGAATGGGCTGAAGCTTTCTTT | TRBJ1-1 | few | - | TRBV4-1
CASSLVAGITLGYTF | TGTGCCAGCAGCTTGGTGGCAGGCATTACGCTTGGCTACACCTTC | TRBJ1-2 | - | - | TRBV5-6
CASTPDRNQPQHF | TGTGCCAGCACCCCGGACAGAAATCAGCCCCAGCATTTT | TRBJ1-5 | few | - | TRBV7-2
CASSVGQNNSPLHF | TGTGCCAGCAGCGTAGGGCAGAATAATTCACCCCTCCACTTT | TRBJ1-6 | - | - | TRBV9
CASRGQGLYEQYF | TGTGCCAGCAGGGGGCAGGGACTCTACGAGCAGTACTTC | TRBJ2-7 | - | - | TRBV27
CASSGWDTEAFF | TGTGCCAGTAGTGGGTGGGACACTGAAGCTTTCTTT | TRBJ1-1 | - | - | TRBV19
CAISESPTGAKNIQYF | TGTGCCATCAGTGAGTCGCCTACAGGGGCCAAAAACATTCAGTACTTC | TRBJ2-4 | - | - | TRBV10-3
CASSYPGGNTEAFF | TGTGCCAGCAGTTACCCAGGGGGGAACACTGAAGCTTTCTTT | TRBJ1-1 | - | TRBD1 | TRBV6-5
CASSLGASSLNTIYF | TGTGCCAGCAGCTTGGGGGCGAGCTCATTAAACACCATATATTTT | TRBJ1-3 | few | - | TRBV5-8
CASSSRGEDTQYF | TGTGCCAGCAGCTCCCGGGGGGAAGATACGCAGTATTTT | TRBJ2-3 | - | TRBD2 | TRBV5-4